The T cell receptor (beta chain) described here comes from a study of blood T cell repertoires in COVID-19. Whole-study context: From the United States, Italy and Spain came samples of acute and convalescent COVID-19. Sources were T cells, B-cell-depleted T cells, or PBMCs; the material itself was cDNA or gDNA.

Original processing notes: Quantification of nucleated cells was approximated via reference gene primer amplification. Repertoires were generated with immunoSEQ multiplex PCR, while TCRdb's copy carries only in-frame clones and drops some. V, J and clone size are those of that table, while D and trimming were read from the DNA. The sample contains over 200,000 clones, about 90% of which appear only once. Self-reported history from a screening survey and questionnaire set each donor's cohort. The V and J ends lost 7 bases and 1 base, in that order; junction bases with no gene match: 2. The length of the CDR3 is 14 residues. From germline, CDR1 is LNHDA and CDR2 SQIVND (reference sequence).

The clonotype was recovered from a woman aged 25 to 39 who had been exposed to COVID-19. The material sequenced was PBMCs or T cells enriched from blood (not recorded which). The chain combines TRBV19 with TRBJ2-1, with 9 bases aligning to TRBD2. The CDR3 DNA reads TGTGCCAGTATCGCGGGAGGGTCCTACAATGAGCAGTTCTTC. Protein sequence: CASIAGGSYNEQFF.